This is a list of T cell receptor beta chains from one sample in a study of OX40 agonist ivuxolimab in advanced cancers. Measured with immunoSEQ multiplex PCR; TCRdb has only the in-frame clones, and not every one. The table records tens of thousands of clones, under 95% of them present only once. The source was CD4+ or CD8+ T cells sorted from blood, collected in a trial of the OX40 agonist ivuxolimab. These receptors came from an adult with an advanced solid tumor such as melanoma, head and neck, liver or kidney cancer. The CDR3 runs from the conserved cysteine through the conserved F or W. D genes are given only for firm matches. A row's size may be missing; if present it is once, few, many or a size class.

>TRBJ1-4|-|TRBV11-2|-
CASSLGLGHTPSNEKLFF
TGTGCCAGCAGCTTAGGATTGGGGCACACTCCCTCTAATGAAAAACTGTTTTTT
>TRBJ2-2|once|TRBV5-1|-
CASSSDPQLTGELFF
TGCGCCAGCAGCAGTGACCCCCAGCTCACCGGGGAGCTGTTTTTT
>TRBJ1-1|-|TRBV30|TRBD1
CAWSARTGDGAFF
TGTGCCTGGAGTGCGCGGACAGGGGATGGGGCTTTCTTT
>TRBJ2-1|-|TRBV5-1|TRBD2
CASSLGGGSSYNEQFF
TGCGCCAGCAGCTTGGGGGGCGGGAGCTCCTACAATGAGCAGTTCTTC
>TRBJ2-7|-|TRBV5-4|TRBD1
CASSRGGGQVSAEQYF
TGTGCCAGCAGCCGAGGTGGGGGACAGGTGTCGGCCGAGCAGTACTTC
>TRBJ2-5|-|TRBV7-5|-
CVRSLGLAGGDRETQYF
TGTGTCAGAAGCTTAGGGCTAGCGGGAGGGGATCGAGAGACCCAGTACTTC
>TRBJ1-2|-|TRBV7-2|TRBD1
CASSPDRGDGYTF
TGTGCCAGCAGCCCCGACAGGGGGGATGGCTACACCTTC
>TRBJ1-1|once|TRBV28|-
CASSPSDRNTEAFF
TGTGCCAGCAGTCCATCGGACAGGAACACTGAAGCTTTCTTT
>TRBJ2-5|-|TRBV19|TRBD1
CASSMGQGAETQYF
TGTGCCAGTAGTATGGGACAGGGGGCAGAGACCCAGTACTTC
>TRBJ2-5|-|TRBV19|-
CATRNTNQETQYF
TGTGCCACCCGAAACACGAACCAAGAGACCCAGTACTTC
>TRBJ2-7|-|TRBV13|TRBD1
CASSLVGQAYEQYF
TGTGCCAGCAGCTTGGTAGGACAGGCCTACGAGCAGTACTTC
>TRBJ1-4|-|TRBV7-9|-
CASSLAQTHNEKLFF
TGTGCCAGCAGCTTAGCGCAGACACATAATGAAAAACTGTTTTTT
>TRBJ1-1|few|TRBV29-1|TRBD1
CSVEPQGGYTEAFF
TGCAGCGTTGAACCTCAGGGGGGGTACACTGAAGCTTTCTTT
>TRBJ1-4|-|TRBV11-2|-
CASSLEWTDEKLFF
TGTGCCAGCAGCTTAGAATGGACAGATGAAAAACTGTTTTTT
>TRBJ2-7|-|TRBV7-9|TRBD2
CASSSGLAGAYEQYF
TGTGCCAGCAGCTCCGGACTAGCGGGGGCCTACGAGCAGTACTTC
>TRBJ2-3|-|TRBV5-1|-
CASSLGIEGTDTQYF
TGCGCCAGCAGCTTGGGCATTGAGGGCACAGATACGCAGTATTTT
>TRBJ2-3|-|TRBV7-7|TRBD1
CASSPDRVTDTQYF
TGTGCCAGCAGCCCGGACAGGGTCACAGATACGCAGTATTTT
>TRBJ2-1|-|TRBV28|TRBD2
CASRRRLAGGLYEQFF
TGTGCCAGCAGACGCCGACTAGCGGGGGGGCTCTATGAGCAGTTCTTC
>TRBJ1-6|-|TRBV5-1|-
CASSLDRAYNSPLHF
TGCGCCAGCAGCTTGGACAGGGCCTATAATTCACCCCTCCACTTT
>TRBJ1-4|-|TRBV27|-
CASSPSGVPEKLFF
TGTGCCAGCAGTCCCTCAGGGGTGCCCGAAAAACTGTTTTTT
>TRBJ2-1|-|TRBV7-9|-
CASSLEVSQFF
TGTGCCAGCAGCTTAGAGGTGAGCCAGTTCTTC
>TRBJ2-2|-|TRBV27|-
CASSLREAGELFF
TGTGCCAGCAGTTTAAGAGAAGCCGGGGAGCTGTTTTTT
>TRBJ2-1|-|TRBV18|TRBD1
CASSPAVGDRATLEQFF
TGTGCCAGCTCACCAGCAGTAGGAGACAGGGCGACTCTTGAGCAGTTCTTC
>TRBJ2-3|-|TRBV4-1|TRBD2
CASSQLLAGTDTQYF
TGCGCCAGCAGCCAACTTCTAGCGGGCACAGATACGCAGTATTTT
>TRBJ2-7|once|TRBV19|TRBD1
CASSIAGTAAYEQYF
TGTGCCAGTAGTATAGCTGGGACAGCAGCCTACGAGCAGTACTTC
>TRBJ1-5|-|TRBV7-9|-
CASSLGWRESGRNQPQHF
TGTGCCAGCAGCTTAGGTTGGAGGGAGAGTGGACGCAATCAGCCCCAGCATTTT
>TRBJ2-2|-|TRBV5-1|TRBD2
CASSLVSSAGGNTGELFF
TGCGCCAGCAGCTTGGTATCTTCAGCGGGGGGGAACACCGGGGAGCTGTTTTTT
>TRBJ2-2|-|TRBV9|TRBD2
CASSGGLAGGPTTGELFF
TGTGCCAGCAGCGGAGGACTAGCGGGGGGGCCGACCACCGGGGAGCTGTTTTTT
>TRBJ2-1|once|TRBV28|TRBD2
CASTQSGGGEQFF
TGTGCCAGCACCCAAAGCGGGGGGGGTGAGCAGTTCTTC
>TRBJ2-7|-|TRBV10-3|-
CAINPGLSHEQYF
TGTGCCATCAATCCGGGACTCTCCCACGAGCAGTACTTC
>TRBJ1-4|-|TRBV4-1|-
CASSQDGGGNYEKLFF
TGCGCCAGCAGCCAAGACGGTGGGGGAAACTATGAAAAACTGTTTTTT
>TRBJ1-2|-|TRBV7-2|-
CASSPSTWGLGGYTF
TGTGCCAGCAGCCCATCAACTTGGGGGCTTGGTGGCTACACCTTC
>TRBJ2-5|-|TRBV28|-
CASSPFQETQYF
TGTGCCAGCAGCCCCTTCCAAGAGACCCAGTACTTC
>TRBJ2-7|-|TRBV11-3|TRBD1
CASSSAPRQGVNEQYF
TGTGCCAGCAGCTCCGCCCCCCGCCAGGGGGTAAACGAGCAGTACTTC
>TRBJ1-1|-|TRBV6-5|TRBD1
CASRLQGSNTEAFF
TGTGCCAGCAGATTACAGGGGTCGAACACTGAAGCTTTCTTT
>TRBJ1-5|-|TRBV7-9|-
CASSLISGGPQHF
TGTGCCAGCAGCTTAATCTCTGGGGGGCCCCAGCATTTT
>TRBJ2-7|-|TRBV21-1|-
CASPRRLSSYEQYF
TGTGCCAGCCCCCGACGCCTGAGCTCCTACGAGCAGTACTTC
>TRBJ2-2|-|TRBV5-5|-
CASSLSPPRELFF
TGTGCCAGCAGCTTATCCCCCCCCCGGGAGCTGTTTTTT
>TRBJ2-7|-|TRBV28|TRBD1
CASSSTGGSSYEQYF
TGTGCCAGCAGCTCAACAGGGGGTAGCTCCTACGAGCAGTACTTC
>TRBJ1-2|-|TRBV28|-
CASSRTGSYGYTF
TGTGCCAGCAGTCGGACGGGGAGCTATGGCTACACCTTC
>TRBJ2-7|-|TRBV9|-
CASSAGPLGGDVF
TGTGCCAGCAGCGCCGGGCCCCTCGGGGGAGATGTATTC
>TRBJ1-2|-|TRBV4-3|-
CASSQDWGAYGYTF
TGCGCCAGCAGCCAAGATTGGGGGGCCTATGGCTACACCTTC
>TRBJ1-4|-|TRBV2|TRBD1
CASSSPDRGGYEKLFF
TGTGCCAGCAGTTCTCCTGACAGGGGCGGCTATGAAAAACTGTTTTTT
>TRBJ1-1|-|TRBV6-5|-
CASSRVMNTEAFF
TGTGCCAGCAGCCGAGTAATGAACACTGAAGCTTTCTTT
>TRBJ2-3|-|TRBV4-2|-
CASSQGMTQYF
TGTGCCAGCAGCCAAGGTATGACGCAGTATTTT
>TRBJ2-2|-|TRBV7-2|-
CASSLGQGANTGELFF
TGTGCCAGCAGCTTAGGTCAGGGCGCGAACACCGGGGAGCTGTTTTTT
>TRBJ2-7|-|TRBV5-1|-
CASSLGGRSSYEQYF
TGCGCCAGCAGCTTGGGAGGCAGAAGCTCCTACGAGCAGTACTTC
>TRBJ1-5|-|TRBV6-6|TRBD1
CASKKGADSNQPQHF
TGTGCCAGCAAAAAGGGGGCGGATAGCAATCAGCCCCAGCATTTT
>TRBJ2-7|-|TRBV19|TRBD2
CASSIEPGLAVEQYF
TGTGCCAGTAGTATCGAACCGGGACTAGCGGTCGAGCAGTACTTC
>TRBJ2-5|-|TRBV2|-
CASSESKGTPQETQYF
TGTGCCAGCAGTGAATCAAAAGGGACTCCCCAAGAGACCCAGTACTTC
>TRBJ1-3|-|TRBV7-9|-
CASSLGVGGNTIYF
TGTGCCAGCAGCTTAGGGGTTGGCGGAAACACCATATATTTT
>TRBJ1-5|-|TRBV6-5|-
CASSYSRLYSNQPQHF
TGTGCCAGCAGTTACTCCCGACTTTATAGCAATCAGCCCCAGCATTTT
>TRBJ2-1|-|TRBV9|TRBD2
CASSELLAGEGSEQFF
TGTGCCAGCAGCGAACTACTAGCGGGGGAAGGGAGTGAGCAGTTCTTC